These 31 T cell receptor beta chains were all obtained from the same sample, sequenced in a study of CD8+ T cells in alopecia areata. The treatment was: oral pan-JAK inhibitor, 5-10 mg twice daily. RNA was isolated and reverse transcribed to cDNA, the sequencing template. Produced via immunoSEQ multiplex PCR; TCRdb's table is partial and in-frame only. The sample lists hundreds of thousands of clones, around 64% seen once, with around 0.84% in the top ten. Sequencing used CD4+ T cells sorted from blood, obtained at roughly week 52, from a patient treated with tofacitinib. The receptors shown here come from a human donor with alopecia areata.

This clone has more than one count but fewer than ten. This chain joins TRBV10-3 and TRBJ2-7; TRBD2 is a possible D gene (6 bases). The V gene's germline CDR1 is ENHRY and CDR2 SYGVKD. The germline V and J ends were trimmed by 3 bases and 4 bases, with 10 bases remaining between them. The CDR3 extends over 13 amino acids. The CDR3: CAISDGGLYEQYF. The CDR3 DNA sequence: TGTGCCATCAGTGACGGGGGTTTATACGAGCAGTACTTC.

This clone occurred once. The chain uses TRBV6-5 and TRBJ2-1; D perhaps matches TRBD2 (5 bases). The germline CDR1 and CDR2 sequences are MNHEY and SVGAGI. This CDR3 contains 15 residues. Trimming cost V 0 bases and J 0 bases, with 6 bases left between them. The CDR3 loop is CASSYSGSSYNEQFF. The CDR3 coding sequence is TGTGCCAGCAGTTACTCGGGGAGCTCCTACAATGAGCAGTTCTTC.

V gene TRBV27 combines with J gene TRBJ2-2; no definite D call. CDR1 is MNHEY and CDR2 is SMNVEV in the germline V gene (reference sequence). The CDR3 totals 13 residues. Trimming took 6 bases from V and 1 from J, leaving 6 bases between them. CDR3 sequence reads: CASSFKNTGELFF. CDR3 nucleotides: TGTGCCAGCAGCTTCAAGAACACCGGGGAGCTGTTTTTT.

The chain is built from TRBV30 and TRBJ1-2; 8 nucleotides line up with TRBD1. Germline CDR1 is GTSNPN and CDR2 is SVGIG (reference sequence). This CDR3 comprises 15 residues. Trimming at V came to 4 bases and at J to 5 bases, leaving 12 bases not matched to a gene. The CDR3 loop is CAWMTGTGLAYGYTF. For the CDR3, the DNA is TGTGCCTGGATGACCGGGACAGGCCTCGCTTATGGCTACACCTTC.

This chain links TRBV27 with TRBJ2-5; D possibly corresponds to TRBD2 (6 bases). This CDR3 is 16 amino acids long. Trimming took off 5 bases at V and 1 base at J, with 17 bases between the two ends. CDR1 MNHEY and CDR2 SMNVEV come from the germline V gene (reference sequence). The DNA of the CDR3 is TGTGCCAGCAGTCAAATGGGGACTGGCGTCCAAGAGACCCAGTACTTC. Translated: CASSQMGTGVQETQYF.

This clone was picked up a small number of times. The CDR3 protein is CASSLAGVAKNIQYF. The DNA of the CDR3 is TGTGCCAGCAGCTTAGCGGGGGTAGCCAAAAACATTCAGTACTTC. The genes are TRBV7-2 and TRBJ2-4; either TRBD1 or TRBD2 may supply D (5 bases each). The CDR3 length is 15 residues. V lost 0 bases, J lost 0 bases, and 6 bases lay in between. Germline CDR1 SGHTA, CDR2 FQGNSA.

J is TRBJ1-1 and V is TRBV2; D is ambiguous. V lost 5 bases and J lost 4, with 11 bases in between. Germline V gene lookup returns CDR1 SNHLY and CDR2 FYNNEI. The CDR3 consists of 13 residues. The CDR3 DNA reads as TGTGCCAGCAGTTGGGTGATTAGCACTGAAGCTTTCTTT. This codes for CASSWVISTEAFF. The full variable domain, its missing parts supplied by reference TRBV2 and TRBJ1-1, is EPEVTQTPSHQVTQMGQEVILRCVPISNHLYFYWYRQILGQKVEFLVSFYNNEISEKSEIFDDQFSVERPDGSNFTLKIRSTKLEDSAMYFCASSWVISTEAFFGQGTRLTVV.

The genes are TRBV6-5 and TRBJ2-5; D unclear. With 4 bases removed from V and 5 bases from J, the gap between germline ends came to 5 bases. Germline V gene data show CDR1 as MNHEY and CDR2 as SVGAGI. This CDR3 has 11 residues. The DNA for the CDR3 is TGTGCCAGCAGTTTAGGGGAGACCCAGTACTTC. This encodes CASSLGETQYF.

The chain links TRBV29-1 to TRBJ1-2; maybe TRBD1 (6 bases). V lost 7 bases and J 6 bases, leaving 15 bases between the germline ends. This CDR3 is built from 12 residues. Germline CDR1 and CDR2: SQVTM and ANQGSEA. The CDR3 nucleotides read TGCAGCGGTGGACAGCAGACTCATGGCTACACCTTC. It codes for CSGGQQTHGYTF. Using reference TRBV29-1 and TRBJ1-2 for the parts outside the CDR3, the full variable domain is SAVISQKPSRDICQRGTSLTIQCQVDSQVTMMFWYRQQPGQSLTLIATANQGSEATYESGFVIDKFPISRPNLTFSTLTVSNMSPEDSSIYLCSGGQQTHGYTFGSGTRLTVV.

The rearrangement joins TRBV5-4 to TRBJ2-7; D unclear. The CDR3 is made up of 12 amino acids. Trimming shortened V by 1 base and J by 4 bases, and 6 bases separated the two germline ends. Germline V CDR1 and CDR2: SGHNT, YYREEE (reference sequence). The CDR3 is CASSLSPYEQYF. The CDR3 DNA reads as TGTGCCAGCAGCTTGAGTCCGTACGAGCAGTACTTC.

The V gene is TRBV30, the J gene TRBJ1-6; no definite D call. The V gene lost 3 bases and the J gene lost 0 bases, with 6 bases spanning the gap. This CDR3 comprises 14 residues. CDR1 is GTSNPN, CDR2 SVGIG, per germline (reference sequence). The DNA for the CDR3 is TGTGCCTGGAGCGCCGACTCCTATAATTCACCCCTCCACTTT. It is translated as CAWSADSYNSPLHF. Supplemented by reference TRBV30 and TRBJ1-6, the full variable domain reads SQTIHQWPATLVQPVGSPLSLECTVEGTSNPNLYWYRQAAGRGLQLLFYSVGIGQISSEVPQNLSASRPQDRQFILSSKKLLLSDSGFYLCAWSADSYNSPLHFGNGTRLTVT.

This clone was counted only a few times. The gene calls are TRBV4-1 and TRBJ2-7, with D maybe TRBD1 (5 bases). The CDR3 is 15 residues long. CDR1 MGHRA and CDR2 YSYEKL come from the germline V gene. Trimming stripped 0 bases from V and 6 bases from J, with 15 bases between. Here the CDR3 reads CASSQEGAVRSEQYF. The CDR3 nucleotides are TGCGCCAGCAGCCAAGAAGGGGCAGTCCGGAGCGAGCAGTACTTC.

This CDR3 reads CASSVGPWGTNTGELFF. As DNA, the CDR3 is TGTGCCAGCAGCGTAGGTCCCTGGGGGACGAACACCGGGGAGCTGTTTTTT. The chain links TRBV9 to TRBJ2-2, with D possibly being TRBD1 or TRBD2 (5 bases each). Trimming shortened V by 0 bases and J by 0 bases, and 12 bases separated the two germline ends. From germline, CDR1 is SGDLS and CDR2 YYNGEE. There are 17 residues in the CDR3.

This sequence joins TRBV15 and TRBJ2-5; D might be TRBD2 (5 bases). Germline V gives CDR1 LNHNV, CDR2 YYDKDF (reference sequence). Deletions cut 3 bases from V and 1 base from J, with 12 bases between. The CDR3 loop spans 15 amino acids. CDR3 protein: CATSRAGNPQETQYF. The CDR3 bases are TGTGCCACCAGCAGGGCCGGGAACCCCCAAGAGACCCAGTACTTC.

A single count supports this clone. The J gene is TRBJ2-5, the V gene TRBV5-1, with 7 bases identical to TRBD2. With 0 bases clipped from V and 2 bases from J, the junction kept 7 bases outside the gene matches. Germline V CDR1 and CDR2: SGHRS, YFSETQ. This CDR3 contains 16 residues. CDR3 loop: CASSLVPLGGQETQYF. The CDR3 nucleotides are TGCGCCAGCAGCTTGGTTCCCTTGGGGGGGCAAGAGACCCAGTACTTC. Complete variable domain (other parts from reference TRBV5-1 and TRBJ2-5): KAGVTQTPRYLIKTRGQQVTLSCSPISGHRSVSWYQQTPGQGLQFLFEYFSETQRNKGNFPGRFSGRQFSNSRSEMNVSTLELGDSALYLCASSLVPLGGQETQYFGPGTRLLVL.

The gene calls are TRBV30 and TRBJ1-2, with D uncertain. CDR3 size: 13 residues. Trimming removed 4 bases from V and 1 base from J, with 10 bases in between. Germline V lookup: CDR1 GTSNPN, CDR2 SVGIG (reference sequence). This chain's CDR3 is CAWNSGHNYGYTF. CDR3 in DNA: TGTGCCTGGAACTCAGGTCATAACTATGGCTACACCTTC.

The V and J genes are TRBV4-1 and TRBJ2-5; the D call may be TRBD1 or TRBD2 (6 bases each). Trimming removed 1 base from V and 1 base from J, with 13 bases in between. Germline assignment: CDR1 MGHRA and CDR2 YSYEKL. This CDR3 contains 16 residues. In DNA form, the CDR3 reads TGCGCCAGCAGCCAAGTCGAGGGGGGACCCCAAGAGACCCAGTACTTC. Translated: CASSQVEGGPQETQYF.

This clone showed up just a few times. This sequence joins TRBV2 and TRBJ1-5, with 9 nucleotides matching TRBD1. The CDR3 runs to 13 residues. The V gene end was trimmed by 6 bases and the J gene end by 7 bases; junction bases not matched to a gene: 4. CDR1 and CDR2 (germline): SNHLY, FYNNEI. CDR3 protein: CASRRTGEQPQHF. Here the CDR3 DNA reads TGTGCCAGCAGGCGGACAGGGGAACAGCCCCAGCATTTT.

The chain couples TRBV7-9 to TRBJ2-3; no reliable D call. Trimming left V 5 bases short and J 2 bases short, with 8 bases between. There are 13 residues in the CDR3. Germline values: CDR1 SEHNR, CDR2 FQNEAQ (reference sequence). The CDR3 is CASSPRPTDTQYF. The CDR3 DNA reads TGTGCCAGCAGCCCCCGGCCCACAGATACGCAGTATTTT.

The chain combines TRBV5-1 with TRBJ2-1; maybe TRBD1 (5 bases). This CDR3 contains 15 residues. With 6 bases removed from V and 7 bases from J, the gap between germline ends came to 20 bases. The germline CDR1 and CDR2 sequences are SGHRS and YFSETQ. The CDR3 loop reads CASKGLRIEHNEQFF. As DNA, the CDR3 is TGCGCCAGCAAGGGGTTGCGCATCGAGCATAATGAGCAGTTCTTC.

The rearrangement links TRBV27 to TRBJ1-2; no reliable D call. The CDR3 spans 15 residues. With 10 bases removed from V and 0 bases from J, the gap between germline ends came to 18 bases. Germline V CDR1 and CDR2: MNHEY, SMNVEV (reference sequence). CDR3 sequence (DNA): TGTGCCACCCTGGGCCCCAGGTCCTCTAACTATGGCTACACCTTC. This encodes CATLGPRSSNYGYTF.

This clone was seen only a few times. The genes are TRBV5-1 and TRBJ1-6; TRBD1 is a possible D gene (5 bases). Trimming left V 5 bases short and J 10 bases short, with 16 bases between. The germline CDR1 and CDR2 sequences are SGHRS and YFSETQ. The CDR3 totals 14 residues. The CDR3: CASRPGTPGSPLHF. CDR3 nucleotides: TGCGCCAGCAGACCCGGGACCCCGGGATCACCCCTCCACTTT. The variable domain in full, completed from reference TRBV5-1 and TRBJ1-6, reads KAGVTQTPRYLIKTRGQQVTLSCSPISGHRSVSWYQQTPGQGLQFLFEYFSETQRNKGNFPGRFSGRQFSNSRSEMNVSTLELGDSALYLCASRPGTPGSPLHFGNGTRLTVT.

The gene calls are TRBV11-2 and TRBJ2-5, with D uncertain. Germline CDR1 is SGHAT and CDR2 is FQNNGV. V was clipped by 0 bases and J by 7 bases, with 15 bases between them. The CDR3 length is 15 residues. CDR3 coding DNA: TGTGCCAGCAGCTTAGAGGGCAGGTCGTTTACGACCCAGTACTTC. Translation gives CASSLEGRSFTTQYF.

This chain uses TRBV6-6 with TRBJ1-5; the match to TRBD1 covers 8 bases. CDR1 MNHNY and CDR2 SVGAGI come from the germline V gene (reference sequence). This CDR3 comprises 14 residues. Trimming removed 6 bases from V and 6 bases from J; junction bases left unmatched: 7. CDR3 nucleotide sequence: TGTGCCAGCAGCTCAGGGGGCGCGGGTCAGCCCCAGCATTTT. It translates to CASSSGGAGQPQHF.

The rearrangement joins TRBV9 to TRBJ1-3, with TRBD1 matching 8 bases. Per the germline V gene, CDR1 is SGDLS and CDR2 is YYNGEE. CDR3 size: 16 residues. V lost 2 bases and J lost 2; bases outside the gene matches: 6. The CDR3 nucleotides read TGTGCCAGCAGCGTTTCGGGACAGGTGGCTGGAAACACCATATATTTT. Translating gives CASSVSGQVAGNTIYF.

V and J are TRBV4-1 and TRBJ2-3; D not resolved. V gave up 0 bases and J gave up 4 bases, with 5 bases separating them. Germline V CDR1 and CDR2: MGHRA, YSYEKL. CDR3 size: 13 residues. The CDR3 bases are TGCGCCAGCAGCCAAGACACAGCAGATACGCAGTATTTT. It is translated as CASSQDTADTQYF.

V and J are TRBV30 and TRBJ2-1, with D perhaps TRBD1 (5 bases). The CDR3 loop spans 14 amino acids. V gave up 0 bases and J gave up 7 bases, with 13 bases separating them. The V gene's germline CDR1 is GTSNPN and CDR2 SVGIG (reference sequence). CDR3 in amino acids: CAWSVMGQGNEQFF. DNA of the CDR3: TGTGCCTGGAGTGTTATGGGGCAGGGTAATGAGCAGTTCTTC.

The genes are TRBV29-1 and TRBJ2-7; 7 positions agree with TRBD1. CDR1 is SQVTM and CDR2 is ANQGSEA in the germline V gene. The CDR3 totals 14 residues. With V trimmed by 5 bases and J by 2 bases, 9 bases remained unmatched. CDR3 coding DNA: TGCAGCGTTACGGAACGGACAGGAACCTACGAGCAGTACTTC. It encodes CSVTERTGTYEQYF.

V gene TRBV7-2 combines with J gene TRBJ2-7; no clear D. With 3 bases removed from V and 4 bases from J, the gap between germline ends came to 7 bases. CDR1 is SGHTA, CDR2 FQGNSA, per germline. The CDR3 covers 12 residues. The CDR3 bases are TGTGCCAGCAGCTTTGGTTTTTACGAGCAGTACTTC. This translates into CASSFGFYEQYF. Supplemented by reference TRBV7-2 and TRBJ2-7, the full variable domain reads GAGVSQSPSNKVTEKGKDVELRCDPISGHTALYWYRQSLGQGLEFLIYFQGNSAPDKSGLPSDRFSAERTGGSVSTLTIQRTQQEDSAVYLCASSFGFYEQYFGPGTRLTVT.

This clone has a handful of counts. CDR3: CASSQDRADTQYF. The CDR3 nucleotides read TGTGCCAGCAGCCAAGATAGGGCAGATACGCAGTATTTT. V usage is TRBV14 and J usage is TRBJ2-3; D not resolved. The V end was cut by 0 bases, the J end by 4 bases, with 5 bases between. The germline V gene has CDR1 SGHDN and CDR2 FVKESK. The CDR3 is made up of 13 amino acids.

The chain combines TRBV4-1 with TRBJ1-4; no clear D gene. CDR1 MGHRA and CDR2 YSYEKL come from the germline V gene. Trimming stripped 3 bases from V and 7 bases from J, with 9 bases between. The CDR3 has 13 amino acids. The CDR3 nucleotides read TGCGCCAGCAGCCAGCAGCGGGGTGAAAAACTGTTTTTT. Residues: CASSQQRGEKLFF.